Below, 8 T cell receptor beta chains from the same sample are listed, as sequenced in a study of blood T cell repertoires in COVID-19. Profiled with immunoSEQ multiplex PCR; TCRdb holds only in-frame clones, not every one. The data contain roughly 250,000 clones, approximately 84% of them seen just once; the ten biggest clones take up 4%. Sequenced material: peripheral blood. These receptors all stem from a man aged 45-65 years with acute or convalescent COVID-19.

V gene TRBV7-9 combines with J gene TRBJ2-5; a weak D match, TRBD2 (7 bases). The CDR3 is 15 amino acids. Between the trimmed V and J ends, which lost 5 bases and 4 bases, there was a span of 17 bases. Germline lookup yields CDR1 SEHNR and CDR2 FQNEAQ (reference sequence). CDR3 nucleotides: TGTGCCAGCAGCAATTTCCCGGGGGGCTCAGAGACCCAGTACTTC. Its translation is CASSNFPGGSETQYF.

This chain uses TRBV6-5 with TRBJ2-3; 7 bases are shared with TRBD1. The CDR3 length is 14 residues. The ends lost 6 bases at V and 2 bases at J; junction bases unmatched: 5. Germline CDR1 MNHEY, CDR2 SVGAGI. CDR3 region: CASRKTGYTDTQYF. In DNA, the CDR3 is TGTGCCAGCAGGAAGACAGGGTACACAGATACGCAGTATTTT.

Here the CDR3 reads CASSPGQGNSPLHF. Written as DNA, the CDR3 is TGTGCCAGCAGCCCAGGACAGGGAAATTCACCCCTCCACTTT. The gene calls are TRBV11-2 and TRBJ1-6, with TRBD1 identical over 8 bases. The length of the CDR3 is 14 residues. The V gene end was trimmed by 5 bases and the J gene end by 7 bases; junction bases not matched to a gene: 4. CDR1 is SGHAT and CDR2 is FQNNGV in the germline V gene.

The sample holds one count of this clone. This chain joins TRBV9 and TRBJ1-3, with D maybe TRBD1 (6 bases). Trimming removed 4 bases at V and 2 bases at J, with 13 bases between. This CDR3 is 15 amino acids long. Germline V gene sequence: CDR1 SGDLS, CDR2 YYNGEE. CDR3 protein: CASSFQGYAGNTIYF. The CDR3, as DNA: TGTGCCAGCAGCTTTCAGGGGTATGCTGGAAACACCATATATTTT.

The chain has TRBV6-5 and TRBJ1-5; TRBD1 is a possible D gene (5 bases). Germline loops: CDR1 MNHEY, CDR2 SVGAGI. This CDR3 comprises 14 residues. V gave up 7 bases and J gave up 6 bases, with 16 bases separating them. The CDR3, as DNA: TGTGCCAGCAAAAACGTCAGGGAGGGTCAGCCCCAGCATTTT. Translated, it gives CASKNVREGQPQHF.

V usage is TRBV5-6 and J usage is TRBJ1-3; D is perhaps TRBD1 (6 bases). The CDR3 length is 16 residues. Trimming removed 1 base from V and 0 bases from J, with 11 bases in between. Germline CDR1 and CDR2: SGHDT and YYEEEE. CDR3 amino acids: CASSLYTGTSGNTIYF. As DNA, the CDR3 is TGTGCCAGCAGCTTGTACACAGGGACCTCTGGAAACACCATATATTTT.

V usage is TRBV27 and J usage is TRBJ1-5; D is ambiguous. V was trimmed by 6 bases and J by 2 bases, leaving 14 bases between them. Germline CDR1 is MNHEY and CDR2 is SMNVEV (reference sequence). The CDR3 totals 15 residues. CDR3: CASSVSVQGNQPQHF. In DNA form, the CDR3 reads TGTGCCAGCAGCGTCTCCGTGCAGGGCAATCAGCCCCAGCATTTT.

The chain carries TRBV30 and TRBJ2-3; 10 positions agree with TRBD1. The CDR3 loop spans 16 amino acids. Germline V gene data show CDR1 as GTSNPN and CDR2 as SVGIG (reference sequence). V dropped 2 bases and J dropped 4; count of bases not matched to a gene: 9. CDR3 residues: CAWSTGGTGVADTQYF. In DNA form, the CDR3 reads TGTGCCTGGAGTACCGGGGGGACAGGGGTTGCAGATACGCAGTATTTT.